This T cell receptor (beta chain) was obtained from a study of cytomegalovirus exposure and HLA in healthy donors. Only in-frame clones appear in the TCRdb table, and some are missing; sequencing was by immunoSEQ multiplex PCR. The repertoire holds 68,000 or so clones, with around 90% as singletons. The sequencing input was PBMCs. This clonotype originated in a woman younger than 30 in good health and CMV-seronegative.

CDR3 in amino acids: CASNRDRVHGYTF. As DNA, the CDR3 is TGCGCCAGTAACCGGGACAGGGTTCATGGCTACACCTTC. V usage is TRBV10-1 and J usage is TRBJ1-2, with 9 bases fitting TRBD1. The CDR3 is made up of 13 amino acids. After removal of 9 bases from V and 6 bases from J, the junction contained 8 bases not matched to a gene. Germline V lookup: CDR1 WNHNN, CDR2 SYGVQD (reference sequence).